This T cell receptor (beta chain) is from a study of early T cells in non-severe SARS-CoV-2 infection. The germline V gene encodes CDR1 SGHTA and CDR2 FQGNSA. CDR3 length: 17 amino acids. Trimming cost V 4 bases and J 5 bases, with 20 bases left between them. TCRdb itself ran the 5' RACE reads through MiXCR, one entry per CDR3 protein. This sample carries fewer than 35,000 distinct CDR3 sequences, 9% of them seen once, and the ten largest clones take less than 15%. This clonotype was counted ten times or more. This TCR was sampled from an adult who was a healthcare worker with PCR-confirmed SARS-CoV-2 infection or an uninfected control (not recorded which). V is TRBV7-2 and J is TRBJ2-2; perhaps D is TRBD1 or TRBD2 (6 bases each). Sequencing was carried out using whole blood. Written as DNA, the CDR3 is TGTGCCAGCAGCTCCCAAAGTTGGGGGGCAAAGACCGGGGAGCTGTTTTTT. Its translation is CASSSQSWGAKTGELFF.